One sample yielded the 24 T cell receptor beta chains listed below, sequenced in a study of tissue T cells after allogeneic stem cell transplantation (dated by TCRdb to 2021 to 2024). The library came from the immunoSEQ multiplex PCR assay. In its TCRdb copy, this immuneACCESS table keeps in-frame sequences only and misses some clones. Where compared with another copy, unresolved V genes explain less than half of these, and the others have no known cause. The sample table records about 4,900 clones; approximately 47% of these occur just once. The ten largest clones capture 22% of the sample. The time point label of this sample denotes: mouse harvest day 14 after allogeneic transplant. Mouse grafts consisting of 10^7 T-cell-depleted bone marrow cells combined with 10^6 splenic CD5+ T cells were administered by tail vein injection. The sequencing input was gut tissue. The receptors shown here come from a female BALB/c mouse given C57BL/6 T cells with graft-versus-host disease after an allogeneic hematopoietic cell transplant.

With respect to this clone: Mouse gene names and germline throughout. The observed sequence ends 1 residue before the CDR3 terminus, with the missing tail filled in from the germline J gene. This chain connects TRBV16 to TRBJ2-1; D tentatively reads TRBD1 or TRBD2 (5 bases each). V lost 3 bases to trimming and J lost 6 bases, with 12 bases between them. The CDR3 runs to 14 residues. CDR1 is SGHSA and CDR2 is FRNQAP in the germline V gene. CDR3 sequence: CASSLGPGGAEQFF. The sequenced part of the CDR3 DNA is TGTGCAAGCAGCTTGGGACCGGGCGGTGCTGAGCAGTTC.

Concerning this clone: The gene names given are mouse names. The read stops 1 residue short of the end of the CDR3; the missing end is completed from the germline J gene. The chain uses TRBV12-2 and TRBJ1-2; D gene uncertain. V was pared by 1 base and J by 2 bases, with 4 bases between. CDR1 SGHLS and CDR2 HYDKME come from the germline V gene. This CDR3 comprises 12 residues. The CDR3 is CASSLGNSDYTF. CDR3 bases read: TGTGCCAGCTCTCTGGGGAACTCCGACTACACC.

This clone was picked up a small number of times. The germline and genes are mouse ones. The read finishes 1 residue shy of the CDR3 end, and the germline J gene is used to complete it. This chain links TRBV26 with TRBJ2-3; either TRBD1 or TRBD2 may fit D (6 bases each). Looked up from germline, CDR1 is KGHPV and CDR2 is FQNQEV (reference sequence). V dropped 0 bases and J dropped 0 bases, with 7 bases sitting between them. The CDR3 is 15 residues long. The CDR3 sequence is CASSLSGASAETLYF. The DNA read from the CDR3 is TGTGCCAGCAGTCTGTCGGGGGCTAGTGCAGAAACGCTGTAT.

Note on this clone: The germline and genes are mouse ones. The read terminates 1 residue before the CDR3 end, so the remaining end is supplied by the germline J gene. This chain links TRBV5 with TRBJ2-3, with a weak D call TRBD2 (6 bases). The ends were cut back, 1 base at V and 3 bases at J, with 11 bases in the middle. Germline CDR1 and CDR2: LGHNA and YNLKQL (reference sequence). The CDR3 consists of 15 residues. CDR3 bases read: TGTGCCAGCAGCCAAGTCTTGGGGGTGGCAGAAACGCTGTAT. Encoded protein: CASSQVLGVAETLY. The full CDR3 is CASSQVLGVAETLYF.

For this clone: The gene names here belong to mouse. The read gets to within 1 residue of the CDR3 end, and the germline J gene fills in the rest. This rearrangement joins TRBV23 to TRBJ2-5; the table gives TRBD2 as D, unverified against the DNA. The CDR3 spans 13 residues. The germline CDR1 and CDR2 sequences are KGHTA and FQNQQP. The covered CDR3 bases are TGCTCCAGCAGTTGGGGTCCTCAAGACACCCAGTAC. Its protein product is CSSSWGPQDTQY. The entire CDR3 protein is CSSSWGPQDTQYF. The full variable domain, its missing parts supplied by reference TRBV23 and TRBJ2-5, is DAAVTQKPRYLIKMKGQEAEMKCIPEKGHTAVFWYQQKQSKELKFLIYFQNQQPLDQIDMVKERFSAVCPSSSLCSLGIRTCEAEDSALYLCSSSWGPQDTQYFGPGTRLLVL.

By share of the sample, this clone is medium-sized. These gene names are mouse names. The chain's CDR3 is CASSLGTDSGNTLYF. The sequenced part of the CDR3 DNA is TGTGCCAGCAGTCTGGGGACAGATTCTGGAAATACGCTCTAT. J is TRBJ1-3 and V is TRBV26, with TRBD1 matching 7 bases. The read terminates 1 residue before the CDR3 end, so the remaining end is supplied by the germline J gene. J lost 0 bases, V lost 2 bases, and 1 base had no gene match. Germline CDR1 KGHPV, CDR2 FQNQEV (reference sequence). This CDR3 is built from 15 residues.

Of note for this clone: Since a far larger clone is one base different, this is likely a read error. Gene names refer to mouse genes. The read falls 1 residue short of the CDR3 end, and the missing part is taken from the germline J gene. The V gene is TRBV19, the J gene TRBJ2-7; the D gene could be TRBD1 or TRBD2 (5 bases each). This CDR3 has 12 amino acids. Germline V gene sequence: CDR1 FNHDT, CDR2 SITEND (reference sequence). V was pared by 3 bases and J by 4 bases, with 8 bases between. This chain's CDR3 is CASSSRGYEQYF. CDR3 DNA, as far as it was read: TGTGCCAGCAGTAGTCGGGGGTATGAACAGTAC.

This clone is labeled large. The gene names given are mouse names. The CDR3 end falls 1 residue outside the read, so it is completed with the germline J gene. The chain couples TRBV31 to TRBJ2-1, with a possible D match to TRBD2 (6 bases). Germline assignment: CDR1 GKSSPN and CDR2 SITVG. The length of the CDR3 is 13 residues. Trimming left V 2 bases short and J 4 bases short, with 9 bases between. CDR3 sequence: CAWSTGGYAEQFF. The DNA read from the CDR3 is TGTGCCTGGAGTACGGGGGGTTATGCTGAGCAGTTC.

Remarks on this clone: Gene names are the mouse ones. The read stops 1 residue short of the end of the CDR3; the missing end is completed from the germline J gene. V is TRBV3 and J is TRBJ1-1; D is possibly TRBD1 (6 bases). In germline, CDR1 is SNHLY, CDR2 FYNGKV (reference sequence). The ends were cut back, 3 bases at V and 0 bases at J, with 8 bases in the middle. The CDR3 spans 14 residues. The DNA read from the CDR3 is TGTGCCAGCAGCTTGGGACACTCAAACACAGAAGTCTTC. It specifies CASSLGHSNTEVF. The CDR3 in full is CASSLGHSNTEVFF.

This clone has a handful of counts. Gene names and germline refer to mouse. The read halts 1 residue ahead of the CDR3 end, with the missing end drawn from the germline J gene. The chain couples TRBV19 to TRBJ2-5, with D possibly being TRBD2 (6 bases). V was trimmed by 0 bases and J by 2 bases, leaving 10 bases between them. The CDR3 has 15 residues. Germline CDR1 and CDR2: FNHDT and SITEND (reference sequence). CDR3 DNA, as far as it was read: TGTGCCAGCAGTATAGACAACTGGGTCCAAGACACCCAGTAC. Residues: CASSIDNWVQDTQY. The whole CDR3 region reads CASSIDNWVQDTQYF.

As to this clone: Each gene name is a mouse one. The DNA ends 1 residue before the CDR3 does, and the rest of the CDR3 is filled in from the germline J gene. The chain has TRBV15 and TRBJ2-7, with D perhaps assigned TRBD1 or TRBD2 (5 bases each). Germline V gives CDR1 SGHND, CDR2 FRSKSL. V was pared by 2 bases and J by 7 bases, with 9 bases between. This CDR3 has 12 amino acids. CDR3 loop: CASSLRGREQYF. The CDR3 bases that were read are TGTGCCAGCAGTTTACGGGGCCGGGAACAGTAC.

As concerns this clone: The listed genes are named as in mouse. The read ends 1 residue shy of where the CDR3 ends; the end is completed using the germline J gene. The chain employs TRBV15 and TRBJ2-1; D is possibly TRBD1 (5 bases). This CDR3 spans 14 amino acids. CDR1 and CDR2 from the germline V gene are SGHND and FRSKSL. Trimming took off 1 base at V and 1 base at J, with 5 bases between the two ends. The CDR3 is CASSLGQNYAEQFF. The sequenced CDR3 bases are TGTGCCAGCAGTTTAGGACAGAACTATGCTGAGCAGTTC.

For this clone: Gene names follow the mouse nomenclature. Partial CDR3 DNA: TGTGCCAGCTCTCTCGCCTGGGGGGGGTATGAACAGTAC. Its protein is CASSLAWGGYEQY. The entire CDR3 protein is CASSLAWGGYEQYF. J is TRBJ2-7 and V is TRBV12-1, with 9 bases fitting TRBD2. The read halts 1 residue ahead of the CDR3 end, with the missing end drawn from the germline J gene. With 0 bases clipped from V and 4 bases from J, the junction kept 3 bases outside the gene matches. The CDR3 loop spans 14 amino acids. The germline V gene encodes CDR1 SGHSN and CDR2 HYEKVE.

As to this clone: Gene and germline names: mouse. The read terminates 1 residue ahead of where the CDR3 ends, so the germline J gene completes it. V gene TRBV13-1 combines with J gene TRBJ1-2, with 7 bases aligning to TRBD1. Germline V CDR1 and CDR2: NSHNY, SYGAGN. The V segment lost 2 bases and the J segment 3 bases; nucleotides outside the gene matches: 1. The CDR3 runs to 13 residues. Here the CDR3 reads CASSDRGDSDYTF. The DNA read from the CDR3 is TGTGCCAGCAGTGACAGGGGGGACTCCGACTACACC.

Concerning this clone itself: Each gene name is a mouse one. From the germline J gene comes the end of the CDR3, since the read stops 1 residue before it. The V and J genes are TRBV24 and TRBJ1-4; D might be TRBD1 (5 bases). The CDR3 is 15 residues long. The V and J ends lost 1 base and 0 bases respectively, with 6 bases between them. Germline V lookup: CDR1 KGHTA, CDR2 FRNEEI. The CDR3 loop reads CASSLLGVSNERLFF. Incomplete CDR3 DNA: TGTGCCAGCAGTCTGTTAGGGGTTTCCAACGAAAGATTATTT.

Details on this clone: Here the gene names and germline are mouse. The CDR3 is cut off 1 residue early in the read; its end comes from the germline J gene. The chain couples TRBV20 to TRBJ2-5, with no clear D. The CDR3 spans 13 residues. Germline loops: CDR1 GFQATS, CDR2 STVNSAI. V lost 0 bases to trimming and J lost 0 bases, with 4 bases between them. Incomplete CDR3 DNA: TGTGGTGCTAGGGACAATAACCAAGACACCCAGTAC. Its translation: CGARDNNQDTQY. The entire CDR3 protein is CGARDNNQDTQYF.

This clone showed up just a few times. The gene names given are mouse names. The read terminates 1 residue before the CDR3 end, so the remaining end is supplied by the germline J gene. The V call is TRBV16, the J call TRBJ2-3, with 9 bases that match TRBD2. V shed 4 bases and J 1 base; nucleotides not matched to a gene: 6. Germline CDR1 SGHSA, CDR2 FRNQAP. The length of the CDR3 is 16 residues. The covered CDR3 bases are TGTGCAAGCAGCTCTAATGGGGGGGCCGGTGCAGAAACGCTGTAT. This codes for CASSSNGGAGAETLY. The CDR3 as a whole reads CASSSNGGAGAETLYF.

On this clone itself: Gene names and germline refer to mouse. The read ends 1 residue shy of where the CDR3 ends; the end is completed using the germline J gene. This chain links TRBV3 with TRBJ1-5, with D possibly TRBD1 on 5 matching bases. The germline CDR1 and CDR2 sequences are SNHLY and FYNGKV (reference sequence). V was shortened by 5 bases and J by 4 bases, with 9 bases between the two germline ends. The CDR3 consists of 13 residues. CDR3 residues: CASSTYRNQAPLF. The sequenced CDR3 bases are TGTGCCAGCAGCACATACAGGAACCAGGCTCCGCTT. Supplemented by reference TRBV3 and TRBJ1-5, the full variable domain reads GPKVLQIPSHQIIDMGQMVTLNCDPVSNHLYFYWYKQILGQQMEFLVNFYNGKVMEKSKLFKDQFSVERPDGSYFTLKIQPTALEDSAVYFCASSTYRNQAPLFGEGTRLSVL.

This clone is classed as medium-sized. Gene names and germline refer to mouse. The read ends 1 residue early relative to the CDR3; the germline J gene fills the gap. This sequence joins TRBV5 and TRBJ2-2; D perhaps matches TRBD2 (6 bases). Trimming shortened V by 1 base and J by 0 bases, and 6 bases separated the two germline ends. There are 15 residues in the CDR3. Germline values: CDR1 LGHNA, CDR2 YNLKQL (reference sequence). The CDR3 protein is CASSQGTANTGQLYF. Incomplete CDR3 DNA: TGTGCCAGCAGCCAAGGGACTGCAAACACCGGGCAGCTCTAC.

Relative to its sample, this clone is large (0.1 to 1%). Here the gene names and germline are mouse. The read comes to an end 1 residue before the CDR3 does, leaving the germline J gene to fill in the end. The chain joins TRBV13-1 to TRBJ2-1, with unresolved D. Trimming cost V 2 bases and J 1 base, with 4 bases left between them. The V gene's germline CDR1 is NSHNY and CDR2 SYGAGN. CDR3 size: 13 residues. CDR3 DNA, as far as it was read: TGTGCCAGCAGTGAGGACAACTATGCTGAGCAGTTC. Protein sequence: CASSEDNYAEQF. The whole CDR3 reads CASSEDNYAEQFF.

A note on this clone: Gene names and germline match the mouse. Coverage ceases 1 residue before the CDR3 finishes, and the germline J gene fills in the end. The rearrangement links TRBV12-2 to TRBJ2-4, with 10 bases that match TRBD2. V trimming: 1 base; J trimming: 0 bases; junction bases outside the gene matches: 3. Germline CDR1 and CDR2: SGHLS and HYDKME. The CDR3 length is 16 residues. The DNA read from the CDR3 is TGTGCCAGCTCTCTTTCTGGGGGGGCTAGTCAAAACACCTTGTAC. Translating it yields CASSLSGGASQNTLY. The complete CDR3 reads CASSLSGGASQNTLYF.

This clone was seen only a few times. Here the gene names and germline are mouse. The CDR3 extends 1 residue past the end of the read, so its final part is completed from the germline J gene. The rearrangement uses TRBV26 and TRBJ1-1, with D unclear. Looked up from germline, CDR1 is KGHPV and CDR2 is FQNQEV (reference sequence). The CDR3 has 11 residues. V lost 10 bases and J 0 bases, leaving 6 bases between the germline ends. CDR3 DNA, as far as it was read: TGTGCCACCCGACAGAACACAGAAGTCTTC. It codes for CATRQNTEVF. Given in full, the CDR3 is CATRQNTEVFF.

With regard to this clone: Germline and genes: mouse. The read ends 1 residue before the CDR3 terminus; that terminus is restored from the germline J gene. This chain joins TRBV23 and TRBJ1-4. The CDR3 length is 13 residues. Germline CDR1 reads KGHTA; CDR2 reads FQNQQP. CDR3 DNA (partial): TGCTCCAGCAGCGGGGGCACCAACGAAAGATTATTT. It specifies CSSSGGTNERLF. The full CDR3 protein is CSSSGGTNERLFF.

This clone was detected only a few times. Each gene name is a mouse one. The read comes to an end 1 residue before the CDR3 does, leaving the germline J gene to fill in the end. The rearrangement uses TRBV3 and TRBJ2-7; tentatively, D is TRBD1 or TRBD2 (7 bases each). The germline gives CDR1 SNHLY, CDR2 FYNGKV (reference sequence). V was clipped by 3 bases and J by 7 bases, with 13 bases between them. The CDR3 sequence is 13 residues long. The covered CDR3 bases are TGTGCCAGCAGCTTTCCCCAGGGGGGGGAACAGTAC. Its translation is CASSFPQGGEQY. The entire CDR3 is CASSFPQGGEQYF.